Presented here are 29 T cell receptor beta chains from one specimen sequenced in a study of T-cell reconstitution after alpha-beta-depleted transplantation in children. Preparing the TCRbeta library involved the use of unique molecular identifiers. TCRdb processed the PCR reads anew with MiXCR; each CDR3 protein has one entry. The repertoire consists of a few hundred thousand distinct CDR3 sequences, with 15% to 20% occurring once and the leading ten covering 29%. Material: PBMCs, mostly from graft donor cells, obtained 360 days after TCRalphabeta/CD19-depleted stem cell transplant. The receptors here all came from a boy under two years old who had a stem cell transplant for Wiskott-Aldrich syndrome, so the T cells may come from the graft donor.

This clonotype was recorded a few times. The chain has TRBV5-1 and TRBJ2-3; unclear D gene. The CDR3 contains 18 residues. Germline V CDR1 and CDR2: SGHRS, YFSETQ. V lost 0 bases to trimming and J lost 6 bases, with 23 bases between them. The CDR3 here is CASSLVGETRLRMDTQYF. Here the CDR3 DNA reads TGCGCCAGCAGCTTGGTAGGCGAGACTCGACTCCGAATGGATACGCAGTATTTT.

This chain connects TRBV5-1 to TRBJ2-2; D may match TRBD1 or TRBD2 (5 bases each). With 4 bases removed from V and 4 bases from J, the gap between germline ends came to 20 bases. This CDR3 is 17 amino acids long. Germline V gives CDR1 SGHRS, CDR2 YFSETQ. The CDR3 DNA follows: TGCGCCAGCAGCCCCGCCGGCCCCATGGGGGTCACCGGGGAGCTGTTTTTT. Translated: CASSPAGPMGVTGELFF.

The genes are TRBV10-2 and TRBJ2-7; perhaps D is TRBD1 or TRBD2 (5 bases each). Trimming pared 5 bases from V and 3 bases from J, leaving 17 bases between. Germline loops: CDR1 WSHSY, CDR2 SAAADI. CDR3 size: 15 residues. The CDR3 spells CASSLSGTASYEQYF. The CDR3 nucleotides read TGCGCCAGCAGTCTATCCGGGACGGCTAGCTACGAGCAGTACTTC.

This sequence joins TRBV6-2 or TRBV6-3 and TRBJ2-2; 8 bases line up with TRBD2. The germline CDR1 and CDR2 sequences are MNHEY and SVGEGT. The V and J ends lost 6 bases and 6 bases, in that order; junction bases with no gene match: 6. The CDR3 is 14 amino acids. The CDR3 here is CASRVAGKAGELFF. The CDR3 DNA reads TGTGCCAGCAGGGTAGCGGGAAAGGCCGGGGAGCTGTTTTTT.

V is TRBV12-3 or TRBV12-4 and J is TRBJ2-1; 10 bases are a match to TRBD2. This CDR3 contains 16 residues. V gave up 6 bases and J gave up 3 bases; unmatched junction bases: 8. For the CDR3, the DNA is TGTGCCAGCAGCAATCCCGGACTAGCGGTCTACAATGAGCAGTTCTTC. This encodes CASSNPGLAVYNEQFF.

The genes are TRBV11-2 and TRBJ2-5; 13 bases match TRBD2. With V trimmed by 5 bases and J by 3 bases, 0 bases remained unmatched. Germline CDR1 is SGHAT and CDR2 is FQNNGV. The CDR3 spans 14 residues. The chain's CDR3 is CASSGLAGEETQYF. CDR3 in DNA: TGTGCCAGCAGCGGACTAGCGGGAGAAGAGACCCAGTACTTC.

The count of this clonotype is one. CDR3 protein: CATSDYGAVAYNEQFF. The DNA for the CDR3 is TGTGCCACCAGTGATTACGGGGCGGTAGCTTACAATGAGCAGTTCTTC. The genes are TRBV24-1 and TRBJ2-1, with D possibly called TRBD1 or TRBD2 (5 bases each). CDR1 KGHDR and CDR2 SFDVKD come from the germline V gene. This CDR3 is built from 16 residues. V was clipped by 2 bases and J by 4 bases, with 14 bases between them.

The rearrangement uses TRBV20-1 and TRBJ2-7; D remains ambiguous. V shed 1 base and J shed 1 base, with 8 bases lying between them. Germline assignment: CDR1 DFQATT and CDR2 SNEGSKA (reference sequence). The CDR3 runs 13 residues. The CDR3 coding sequence is TGCAGTGCTAGAGGAGGAGCTTCCTACGAGCAGTACTTC. It translates to CSARGGASYEQYF.

The chain joins TRBV7-9 to TRBJ2-7; 10 bases fit TRBD1. V lost 6 bases, J lost 7 bases, and 9 bases stayed unmatched. CDR3 size: 14 residues. CDR1 and CDR2 from the germline V gene are SEHNR and FQNEAQ (reference sequence). The CDR3 DNA follows: TGTGCCAGCAGGTTGCCGGGACAGGGGCAGGAGCAGTACTTC. It yields the protein CASRLPGQGQEQYF.

This chain connects TRBV12-3 or TRBV12-4 to TRBJ2-2; 8 bases align to TRBD1. The CDR3 is made up of 17 amino acids. V dropped 2 bases and J dropped 0; count of bases not matched to a gene: 5. The CDR3 region has the DNA TGTGCCAGCAGTTTATCCTTGACAGGGGCGAACACCGGGGAGCTGTTTTTT. Translation: CASSLSLTGANTGELFF.

The sample holds a few counts of this clonotype. The gene calls are TRBV6-5 and TRBJ1-4; a possible D gene is TRBD1 (5 bases). CDR1 is MNHEY and CDR2 is SVGAGI in the germline V gene. This CDR3 has 15 residues. Trimming cost V 3 bases and J 8 bases, with 16 bases left between them. The CDR3 DNA follows: TGTGCCAGCAGTTATTTTGGGGGGGTCGAAGAAAAACTGTTTTTT. It codes for CASSYFGGVEEKLFF.

The CDR3 loop reads CSARVHLGGEQFF. The DNA for the CDR3 is TGCAGTGCTAGAGTCCACCTAGGGGGTGAGCAGTTCTTC. This chain uses TRBV20-1 with TRBJ2-1; maybe TRBD1 (6 bases). The germline V and J ends were trimmed by 1 base and 9 bases, with 13 bases remaining between them. Germline CDR1 and CDR2: DFQATT and SNEGSKA (reference sequence). CDR3 size: 13 residues.

This clonotype was counted only a few times. The chain employs TRBV20-1 and TRBJ1-1, with 9 bases matching TRBD1. J gave up 6 bases and V 6 bases, and 14 bases lay outside the gene matches. The CDR3 covers 15 residues. The germline gives CDR1 DFQATT, CDR2 SNEGSKA (reference sequence). The CDR3 protein is CSASGQGRVWAEAFF. The CDR3 DNA reads TGCAGTGCCTCCGGACAGGGGAGGGTTTGGGCTGAAGCTTTCTTT.

The gene calls are TRBV20-1 and TRBJ1-4; perhaps TRBD1 as D (6 bases). Germline CDR1 is DFQATT and CDR2 is SNEGSKA (reference sequence). V lost 5 bases, J lost 8 bases, and 18 bases lay in between. This CDR3 is built from 14 residues. CDR3 sequence: CSAENSGVPEKLFF. In nucleotides, the CDR3 is TGCAGTGCTGAGAACTCAGGGGTTCCAGAAAAACTGTTTTTT.

The rearrangement uses TRBV24-1 and TRBJ2-2; tentative D call: TRBD2 (6 bases). Per the germline V gene, CDR1 is KGHDR and CDR2 is SFDVKD. The V gene lost 1 base and the J gene lost 3 bases, with 14 bases spanning the gap. This CDR3 is built from 17 residues. The CDR3 bases are TGTGCCACCAGTGATTTTGGAGGGAGGTCCCACACCGGGGAGCTGTTTTTT. Translated: CATSDFGGRSHTGELFF.

This clonotype was observed at least ten times. This chain joins TRBV29-1 and TRBJ2-3; 7 nucleotides align to TRBD1. CDR3 size: 12 residues. The germline V gene encodes CDR1 SQVTM and CDR2 ANQGSEA. V lost 6 bases, J lost 6 bases, and 6 bases stayed unmatched. The CDR3 DNA is TGCAGCGTAGCGACAGGGATCGATACGCAGTATTTT. Its translation is CSVATGIDTQYF.

The chain is built from TRBV19 and TRBJ2-1; perhaps TRBD1 as D (6 bases). Germline-derived CDR1 and CDR2 are LNHDA and SQIVND (reference sequence). The germline V and J ends were trimmed by 4 bases and 3 bases, with 19 bases remaining between them. CDR3 length equals 17 residues. CDR3 DNA sequence: TGTGCCAGTAGTACCATCCTTGGGGGCCTCCTCTACAATGAGCAGTTCTTC. This gives the protein CASSTILGGLLYNEQFF.

This clonotype came up a few times. V usage is TRBV9 and J usage is TRBJ2-6, with D perhaps matching TRBD1 (5 bases). Germline V gene sequence: CDR1 SGDLS, CDR2 YYNGEE. Trimming removed 1 base at V and 0 bases at J, with 8 bases between. CDR3 size: 16 residues. This CDR3 reads CASSVRQFSGANVLTF. CDR3 sequence (DNA): TGTGCCAGCAGCGTAAGACAGTTCTCTGGGGCCAACGTCCTGACTTTC.

V is TRBV15 and J is TRBJ2-7; perhaps TRBD1 as D (6 bases). CDR3 length: 12 residues. The germline V and J ends were trimmed by 1 base and 8 bases, with 9 bases remaining between them. The germline V gene has CDR1 LNHNV and CDR2 YYDKDF (reference sequence). In DNA, the CDR3 is TGTGCCACCAGCAGAGGCAGGGGAAAGCAGTACTTC. It encodes CATSRGRGKQYF.

This clonotype was seen a few times. This rearrangement joins TRBV12-3 or TRBV12-4 to TRBJ2-3; 10 bases match TRBD2. The CDR3 totals 15 residues. J was trimmed by 2 bases and V by 6 bases; bases with no gene match: 5. The CDR3 protein is CASSPSGRDTDTQYF. The CDR3 coding sequence is TGTGCCAGCAGCCCCAGCGGGAGGGACACAGATACGCAGTATTTT.

Only a few counts were recorded for this clonotype. The chain links TRBV29-1 to TRBJ2-1; 9 nucleotides line up with TRBD2. The CDR3 spans 13 residues. V lost 4 bases and J lost 8; bases outside the gene matches: 6. Germline CDR1 reads SQVTM; CDR2 reads ANQGSEA. In DNA, the CDR3 is TGCAGCGTTGGCGGGGGGGCCACGGATGAGCAGTTCTTC. Its translation: CSVGGGATDEQFF.

The chain is built from TRBV3-1 and TRBJ2-4; D gene ambiguous. The germline V and J ends were trimmed by 3 bases and 13 bases, with 13 bases remaining between them. The germline V gene has CDR1 LGHDT and CDR2 YNNKEL (reference sequence). This CDR3 region has 12 residues. The CDR3 DNA reads TGTGCCAGCAGCCAGGGGATGGGTTCCCAGTACTTC. It encodes CASSQGMGSQYF.

This clonotype was counted between two and nine times. The genes are TRBV5-1 and TRBJ2-5; the match to TRBD2 covers 16 bases. Trimming took 4 bases from V and 6 from J; bases not matched to a gene: 3. The CDR3 contains 15 residues. Germline CDR1 and CDR2: SGHRS and YFSETQ. The CDR3 sequence: CASSAGLAGGKTQYF. DNA for the CDR3: TGCGCCAGCAGCGCGGGACTAGCGGGGGGGAAGACCCAGTACTTC.

In this sample, this clonotype turned up a few times. V and J are TRBV9 and TRBJ2-3; no clear D gene. From germline, CDR1 is SGDLS and CDR2 YYNGEE. The CDR3 sequence is 15 residues long. Trimming took 4 bases from V and 3 from J, leaving 15 bases between them. The CDR3 loop is CASSTSDSLTDTQYF. CDR3 nucleotides: TGTGCCAGCAGCACCTCCGATAGTTTGACAGATACGCAGTATTTT.

This clonotype has just a few counts. The gene calls are TRBV25-1 and TRBJ2-7; TRBD1 agrees at 10 bases. The CDR3 is made up of 14 amino acids. CDR1 is MGHDK, CDR2 SYGVNS, per germline. The J segment lost 2 bases and the V segment lost 3 bases, leaving 1 base of the junction unmatched. In nucleotides, the CDR3 is TGTGCCAGCAGTGAGACAGGGGGCGCCTACGAGCAGTACTTC. As protein: CASSETGGAYEQYF.

V is TRBV12-3 or TRBV12-4 and J is TRBJ2-7; unclear D gene. V was clipped by 2 bases and J by 4 bases, with 12 bases between them. The CDR3 has 14 residues. The CDR3: CASSLTEPGYEQYF. The CDR3 DNA sequence: TGTGCCAGCAGTTTAACCGAGCCGGGTTACGAGCAGTACTTC.

This chain connects TRBV7-9 to TRBJ2-2; D is ambiguous. V lost 3 bases and J 2 bases, leaving 13 bases between the germline ends. Per the germline V gene, CDR1 is SEHNR and CDR2 is FQNEAQ (reference sequence). The CDR3 totals 16 residues. As DNA, the CDR3 is TGTGCCAGCAGCTTTATGCGAGCGCGTAACACCGGGGAGCTGTTTTTT. It is translated as CASSFMRARNTGELFF.

The genes are TRBV18 and TRBJ2-1; D not certain. V gave up 0 bases and J gave up 4 bases, with 7 bases separating them. The CDR3 runs 14 residues. Germline values: CDR1 KGHSH, CDR2 LQKENI. CDR3 sequence (DNA): TGTGCCAGCTCACCACCAGGGAAATACAATGAGCAGTTCTTC. Its protein is CASSPPGKYNEQFF.

The chain has TRBV7-8 and TRBJ2-5; a possible D gene is TRBD1 (5 bases). With 2 bases removed from V and 2 bases from J, the gap between germline ends came to 12 bases. Germline CDR1 SGHVS, CDR2 FQNEAQ. This CDR3 has 15 residues. The CDR3 coding sequence is TGTGCCAGCAGCTTATTCCGCAGGGTTCAAGAGACCCAGTACTTC. Amino acids: CASSLFRRVQETQYF.